This TCR beta chain is drawn from a study of blood T cell repertoires in COVID-19. The overall study: Whether acute or convalescent, the COVID-19 samples came from the United States, Italy and Spain. Sample material is recorded as cDNA or gDNA derived from T cells, B-cell-depleted T cells, or PBMCs.

Data came from immunoSEQ multiplex PCR; TCRdb stores just in-frame clones and leaves some out. The sample has around 140,000 clones, approximately 81% seen once; the top ten hold roughly 8%. The CDR3 is 13 residues long. In germline, CDR1 is SEHNR, CDR2 FQNEAQ (reference sequence). V lost 2 bases and J lost 7, with 11 bases in between. This sequence was found in a human donor in a cohort sampled during active COVID-19. The sequenced sample consisted of peripheral blood. This sequence joins TRBV7-9 and TRBJ1-2; D remains unclear. The CDR3 coding sequence is TGTGCCAGCAGCTTAAGCCGGGTGTCTGGCTACACCTTC. Its protein is CASSLSRVSGYTF. Filled out from reference TRBV7-9 and TRBJ1-2, the complete variable domain reads DTGVSQNPRHKITKRGQNVTFRCDPISEHNRLYWYRQTLGQGPEFLTYFQNEAQLEKSRLLSDRFSAERPKGSFSTLEIQRTEQGDSAMYLCASSLSRVSGYTFGSGTRLTVV.